The 27 T cell receptor beta chains reported below all come from one sample, sequenced in a study of blood T cell repertoires in COVID-19. TCRdb keeps only in-frame clones here, not all; method: immunoSEQ multiplex PCR. The sample holds about 260,000 clones, about 83% seen once. Material: peripheral blood. All receptors derive from a woman aged 45-65 years who had recovered from COVID-19.

The chain combines TRBV3-1 (or the pseudogene TRBV3-2) with TRBJ1-2; D uncertain. The CDR3 runs to 15 residues. The germline V gene encodes CDR1 LGHDT and CDR2 YNNKEL (reference sequence). Trimming left V 4 bases short and J 4 bases short, with 16 bases between. CDR3 DNA: TGTGCCAGCAGCCCCGCGTCGGTCGTATCCTATGGCTACACCTTC. It specifies CASSPASVVSYGYTF.

This chain links TRBV7-3 with TRBJ2-5, with 8 bases aligning to TRBD2. Per the germline V gene, CDR1 is SGHTA and CDR2 is FQGTGA. Unmatched junction bases numbered 9, after V lost 5 bases and J lost 4 bases. This CDR3 comprises 15 residues. The CDR3 DNA sequence: TGTGCCAGCAGCCCGATCGCGGGGGGCCCAGAGACCCAGTACTTC. Encoded protein: CASSPIAGGPETQYF.

This clone was counted ten times or more. This chain uses TRBV29-1 with TRBJ2-1; tentative D call: TRBD1 (5 bases). Looked up from germline, CDR1 is SQVTM and CDR2 is ANQGSEA. The CDR3 is made up of 12 amino acids. V was clipped by 7 bases and J by 7 bases, with 14 bases between them. The DNA for the CDR3 is TGCAGCGCCCCAGGGTATATGAATGAGCAGTTCTTC. As protein: CSAPGYMNEQFF.

CDR3 amino acids: CAWGLYEKLFF. CDR3 nucleotide sequence: TGTGCCTGGGGCTTGTATGAAAAACTGTTTTTT. This chain uses TRBV30 with TRBJ1-4; D call uncertain. The CDR3 runs to 11 residues. V gave up 5 bases and J gave up 6 bases, with 7 bases separating them. Germline CDR1 reads GTSNPN; CDR2 reads SVGIG (reference sequence).

J is TRBJ2-7 and V is TRBV6-5, with TRBD1 matching 7 bases. The CDR3 extends over 15 amino acids. Germline assignment: CDR1 MNHEY and CDR2 SVGAGI. The V gene end was trimmed by 6 bases and the J gene end by 3 bases; junction bases not matched to a gene: 11. CDR3 DNA: TGTGCCAGCAGGACATCTGGACAGGTGGGCTACGAGCAGTACTTC. Amino acid sequence: CASRTSGQVGYEQYF.

To note about this clone: The identical CDR3 is also encoded by other nucleotide sequences in the sample. V is TRBV19 and J is TRBJ1-6; D is possibly TRBD1 (5 bases). V was trimmed by 3 bases and J by 7 bases, leaving 10 bases between them. Germline loops: CDR1 LNHDA, CDR2 SQIVND (reference sequence). The CDR3 runs to 14 residues. CDR3 in DNA: TGTGCCAGTAGTATCACGGGGGACAATTCACCCCTCCACTTT. This sequence encodes CASSITGDNSPLHF.

The rearrangement links TRBV18 to TRBJ1-6; 11 nucleotides align to TRBD1. V lost 4 bases, J lost 5 bases, and 10 bases stayed unmatched. CDR1 is KGHSH and CDR2 is LQKENI in the germline V gene. The CDR3 is 18 amino acids. In DNA, the CDR3 is TGTGCCAGCTCACTCAACCCCAGGACAGGGGGCGATAATTCACCCCTCCACTTT. Residues: CASSLNPRTGGDNSPLHF.

The chain employs TRBV4-3 and TRBJ1-2, with 7 bases matching TRBD1. Unmatched junction bases numbered 9, after V lost 0 bases and J lost 8 bases. The length of the CDR3 is 15 residues. CDR1 and CDR2 from the germline V gene are LGHNA and YSLEER. CDR3 in amino acids: CASSQEDRSPVGYTF. The DNA for the CDR3 is TGCGCCAGCAGCCAAGAGGACAGGTCCCCTGTAGGCTACACCTTC.

The chain combines TRBV4-1 with TRBJ2-5; TRBD2 agrees at 7 bases. The CDR3 length is 16 residues. Germline CDR1 MGHRA, CDR2 YSYEKL. Trimming at V came to 1 base and at J to 2 bases, leaving 7 bases not matched to a gene. CDR3 DNA sequence: TGCGCCAGCAGCCAAGGGCTAGCGGATACTCAAGAGACCCAGTACTTC. It codes for CASSQGLADTQETQYF.

This rearrangement joins TRBV29-1 to TRBJ1-1; no reliable D call. CDR3 length: 10 amino acids. In germline, CDR1 is SQVTM, CDR2 ANQGSEA. The V and J ends lost 3 bases and 10 bases respectively, with 9 bases between them. The CDR3 loop is CSVEGRGAFF. Here the CDR3 DNA reads TGCAGCGTTGAGGGGAGAGGAGCTTTCTTT.

The chain combines TRBV6-2 or TRBV6-3 with TRBJ2-2, with TRBD1 identical over 8 bases. The ends lost 3 bases at V and 4 bases at J; junction bases unmatched: 13. Per the germline V gene, CDR1 is MNHEY and CDR2 is SVGEGT. CDR3 length equals 18 residues. The CDR3 DNA follows: TGTGCCAGCAGTTATCGGGACAGGAGGCTCGTGGTCACCGGGGAGCTGTTTTTT. Translating gives CASSYRDRRLVVTGELFF.

V usage is TRBV29-1 and J usage is TRBJ2-5, with 8 positions matching TRBD2. Trimming at V came to 5 bases and at J to 4 bases, leaving 15 bases not matched to a gene. Germline CDR1 SQVTM, CDR2 ANQGSEA. This CDR3 region has 16 residues. CDR3 DNA sequence: TGCAGCGTTACAACTCATAGCGGGGTCGGCGTAGAGACCCAGTACTTC. This sequence encodes CSVTTHSGVGVETQYF.

The V gene is TRBV18, the J gene TRBJ1-4; D is possibly TRBD1 (5 bases). The V gene lost 4 bases and the J gene lost 0 bases, with 12 bases spanning the gap. The CDR3 is 16 amino acids. CDR1 and CDR2 from the germline V gene are KGHSH and LQKENI. This CDR3 reads CASSLRQSATNEKLFF. For the CDR3, the DNA is TGTGCCAGCTCACTACGACAGTCTGCAACTAATGAAAAACTGTTTTTT.

The DNA of the CDR3 is TGTGCCAGCGTGACTAGCGGGAGAGGCTACGAGCAGTACTTC. Protein: CASVTSGRGYEQYF. This rearrangement joins TRBV28 to TRBJ2-7; 12 positions agree with TRBD2. V dropped 8 bases and J dropped 3; count of bases not matched to a gene: 5. Germline V gene sequence: CDR1 MDHEN, CDR2 SYDVKM. This CDR3 region has 14 residues.

J is TRBJ1-5 and V is TRBV5-1, with D unclear. This CDR3 spans 14 amino acids. Germline lookup yields CDR1 SGHRS and CDR2 YFSETQ. Trimming took 4 bases from V and 4 from J, leaving 12 bases between them. The CDR3 protein is CASSPDGGNQPQHF. The CDR3 DNA is TGCGCCAGCAGCCCGGACGGAGGAAATCAGCCCCAGCATTTT.

The V call is TRBV5-6, the J call TRBJ2-6, with a possible D match to TRBD2 (5 bases). Germline CDR1 reads SGHDT; CDR2 reads YYEEEE. CDR3 length equals 16 residues. V was shortened by 4 bases and J by 0 bases, with 11 bases between the two germline ends. CDR3: CASSRTGNSGANVLTF. CDR3 in DNA: TGTGCCAGCAGCCGCACCGGGAACTCTGGGGCCAACGTCCTGACTTTC.

This rearrangement joins TRBV6-2 or TRBV6-3 to TRBJ1-1; D is undetermined. Per germline, CDR1 MNHEY and CDR2 SVGEGT. V lost 6 bases, J lost 8 bases, and 16 bases lay in between. The CDR3 sequence is 13 residues long. CDR3 sequence (DNA): TGTGCCAGCAGCCTCGGGGTGGTCACGGAAGCTTTCTTT. The encoded protein is CASSLGVVTEAFF.

This chain links TRBV9 with TRBJ2-7; 7 nucleotides match TRBD1. Per the germline V gene, CDR1 is SGDLS and CDR2 is YYNGEE. The CDR3 totals 15 residues. V lost 0 bases, J lost 0 bases, and 3 bases stayed unmatched. Here the CDR3 reads CASSVDRQGSYEQYF. The CDR3 DNA reads TGTGCCAGCAGCGTAGACCGACAGGGCTCCTACGAGCAGTACTTC.

The chain carries TRBV2 and TRBJ2-5, with 11 bases fitting TRBD2. Unmatched junction bases numbered 2, after V lost 0 bases and J lost 5 bases. The CDR3 is 15 residues long. The germline gives CDR1 SNHLY, CDR2 FYNNEI. The CDR3 DNA sequence: TGTGCCAGCAGTGAAGCCAGGACTAGCGGGGAGACCCAGTACTTC. Residues: CASSEARTSGETQYF.

The genes are TRBV6-5 and TRBJ1-2; D is perhaps TRBD1 (5 bases). Trimming removed 2 bases from V and 0 bases from J, with 10 bases in between. CDR1 is MNHEY and CDR2 is SVGAGI in the germline V gene. This CDR3 comprises 15 residues. DNA for the CDR3: TGTGCCAGCAGTTACCAGACAGCCACTAACTATGGCTACACCTTC. Protein: CASSYQTATNYGYTF.

The rearrangement joins TRBV28 to TRBJ1-5; D might be TRBD1 (6 bases). V was cut by 5 bases and J by 6 bases, with 14 bases left in between. Per germline, CDR1 MDHEN and CDR2 SYDVKM. The CDR3 length is 14 residues. The CDR3 loop reads CASSQGGKPQPQHF. The CDR3 DNA reads as TGTGCCAGCAGTCAAGGGGGTAAGCCTCAGCCCCAGCATTTT.

The chain joins TRBV7-9 to TRBJ2-7; possibly TRBD1 for D (5 bases). V was pared by 5 bases and J by 5 bases, with 25 bases between. Per the germline V gene, CDR1 is SEHNR and CDR2 is FQNEAQ (reference sequence). This CDR3 region has 17 residues. The CDR3 reads CASSPYMVGSQGHEQYF. The DNA of the CDR3 is TGTGCCAGCAGCCCTTATATGGTGGGCTCCCAGGGCCACGAGCAGTACTTC. Together with reference TRBV7-9 and TRBJ2-7, the CDR3 gives the full variable domain: DTGVSQNPRHKITKRGQNVTFRCDPISEHNRLYWYRQTLGQGPEFLTYFQNEAQLEKSRLLSDRFSAERPKGSFSTLEIQRTEQGDSAMYLCASSPYMVGSQGHEQYFGPGTRLTVT.

The sample holds one count of this clone. This sequence joins TRBV5-1 and TRBJ2-5; TRBD1 matches 11 bases. This CDR3 region has 16 residues. The junction had 8 bases not matched to a gene; V was cut back by 2 bases and J by 5 bases. CDR1 and CDR2 from the germline V gene are SGHRS and YFSETQ. For the CDR3, the DNA is TGCGCCAGCAGCTTAACGGGACAGGGGGTTAGGGAGACCCAGTACTTC. Translated, it gives CASSLTGQGVRETQYF.

The chain links TRBV13 to TRBJ2-3, with 12 bases fitting TRBD2. J was trimmed by 10 bases and V by 5 bases; bases with no gene match: 7. This CDR3 is 14 amino acids long. Germline V lookup: CDR1 PRHDT, CDR2 FYEKMQ (reference sequence). The CDR3 loop reads CASSPGSSGRAQYF. The CDR3 bases are TGTGCCAGCAGCCCAGGGTCTAGCGGGAGGGCGCAGTATTTT.

This chain joins TRBV5-4 and TRBJ1-1, with D perhaps matching TRBD1 (5 bases). The CDR3 runs to 13 residues. V was pared by 4 bases and J by 5 bases, with 12 bases between. Germline lookup yields CDR1 SGHNT and CDR2 YYREEE (reference sequence). The CDR3 sequence is CASSIYGGTEAFF. For the CDR3, the DNA is TGTGCCAGCAGCATTTATGGGGGGACTGAAGCTTTCTTT. The whole variable domain, filled in from reference TRBV5-4 and TRBJ1-1, reads ETGVTQSPTHLIKTRGQQVTLRCSSQSGHNTVSWYQQALGQGPQFIFQYYREEENGRGNFPPRFSGLQFPNYSSELNVNALELDDSALYLCASSIYGGTEAFFGQGTRLTVV.

This rearrangement joins TRBV3-1 (or the pseudogene TRBV3-2) to TRBJ2-1; unclear D gene. Trimming pared 2 bases from V and 3 bases from J, leaving 11 bases between. The CDR3 contains 15 residues. Germline V gene lookup returns CDR1 LGHDT and CDR2 YNNKEL (reference sequence). The CDR3 spells CASSQSSSFYNEQFF. The CDR3 DNA reads TGTGCCAGCAGCCAAAGCTCTAGTTTCTACAATGAGCAGTTCTTC.

The chain is built from TRBV3-1 (or the pseudogene TRBV3-2) and TRBJ1-5; 7 nucleotides agree with TRBD1. The CDR3 consists of 15 residues. Germline-derived CDR1 and CDR2 are LGHDT and YNNKEL (reference sequence). Unmatched junction bases numbered 3, after V lost 4 bases and J lost 0 bases. CDR3 nucleotide sequence: TGTGCCAGCAGCCTGACAGGGAATAGCAATCAGCCCCAGCATTTT. Translation: CASSLTGNSNQPQHF.